This TCR beta chain was identified during a study of radiotherapy plus CTLA-4 blockade in lung cancer. Study details: Objective responses occurred in around 20% of patients; 31% had disease control.

The CDR3 totals 14 residues. V was trimmed by 5 bases and J by 5 bases, leaving 15 bases between them. TCRdb's table, derived via immunoSEQ multiplex PCR, lists solely in-frame clones and lacks some. Counted here are around 100,000 clones, roughly 79% occurring once; the ten biggest clones make up approximately 2.6%. For this clone: Its matching antigen is unknown.

Participants had chemo-refractory metastatic non-small-cell lung cancer and were treated with focal radiation plus ipilimumab CTLA-4 blockade. Study-level findings and limits: There was expansion of tumor-derived TCR clones in blood after radiotherapy plus ipilimumab.

This chain uses TRBV23-1 with TRBJ2-5, with a weak D call TRBD2 (5 bases). TRBV23-1 is designated an ORF whose function remains uncertain. Sequences were derived from peripheral blood, sampled from a patient treated with radiotherapy plus ipilimumab. This sequence was found in a human donor with non-small cell lung cancer who had a partial response to radiotherapy plus ipilimumab. Some clones in this sample may be carry-over from other donors' samples. CDR3: CASSFGKGPETQYF. Written as DNA, the CDR3 is TGCGCCAGCAGTTTCGGGAAAGGGCCGGAGACCCAGTACTTC.